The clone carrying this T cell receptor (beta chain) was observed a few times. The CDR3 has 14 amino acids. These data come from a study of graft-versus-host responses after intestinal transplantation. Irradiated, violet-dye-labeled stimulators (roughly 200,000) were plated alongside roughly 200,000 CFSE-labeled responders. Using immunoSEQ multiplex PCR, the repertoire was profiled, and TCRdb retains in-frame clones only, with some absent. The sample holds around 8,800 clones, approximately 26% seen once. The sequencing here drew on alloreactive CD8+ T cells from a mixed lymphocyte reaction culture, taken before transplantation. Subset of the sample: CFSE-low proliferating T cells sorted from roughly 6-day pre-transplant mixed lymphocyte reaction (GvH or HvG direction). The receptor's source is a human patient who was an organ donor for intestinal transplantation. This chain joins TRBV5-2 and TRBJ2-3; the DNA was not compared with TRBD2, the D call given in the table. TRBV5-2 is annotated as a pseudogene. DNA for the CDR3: TGCGCCAGCAGCCCCCAGACTAGCACAGATACGCAGTATTTT. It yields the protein CASSPQTSTDTQYF.